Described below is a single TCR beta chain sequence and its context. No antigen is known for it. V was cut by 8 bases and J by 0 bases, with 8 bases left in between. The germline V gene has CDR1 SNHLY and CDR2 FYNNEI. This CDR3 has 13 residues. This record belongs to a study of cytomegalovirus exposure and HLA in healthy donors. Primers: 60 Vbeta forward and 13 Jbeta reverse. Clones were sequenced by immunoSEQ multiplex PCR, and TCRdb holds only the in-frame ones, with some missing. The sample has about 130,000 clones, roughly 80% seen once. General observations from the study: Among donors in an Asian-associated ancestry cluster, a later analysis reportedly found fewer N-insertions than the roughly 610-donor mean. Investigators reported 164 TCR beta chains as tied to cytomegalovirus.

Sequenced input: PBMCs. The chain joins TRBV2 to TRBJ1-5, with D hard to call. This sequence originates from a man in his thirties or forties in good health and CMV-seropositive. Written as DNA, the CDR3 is TGTGCCAGCGGAGGGAATAGCAATCAGCCCCAGCATTTT. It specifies CASGGNSNQPQHF.